The rows below give T cell receptor beta chains drawn from one sample of a study of T cell responses to AZD1222 COVID-19 vaccine. Some clones are missing from TCRdb's copy, which holds only in-frame ones; the method was immunoSEQ multiplex PCR. The table lists some 120,000 clones, roughly nine tenths of them singletons. The source was peripheral blood, collected 28 days after the second AZD1222 dose. The receptors derive from an adult who received the AZD1222 COVID-19 vaccine. The CDR3 runs from the conserved cysteine through the conserved F or W. The order of the fields is D gene, clone size, J gene, V gene, CDR3 protein, CDR3 DNA. D genes are given only for firm matches. Rows give clone size only sometimes, using once, few, many, or a class for an expanded clone.

.,.,TRBJ1-2,TRBV3-1/TRBV3-2,CASSPVRGGGYTF,TGTGCCAGCAGCCCCGTCAGGGGCGGAGGCTACACCTTC
.,.,TRBJ2-4,TRBV3-1/TRBV3-2,CASSRQGLNFGPKNIQYF,TGTGCCAGCAGCCGACAGGGACTGAATTTTGGCCCCAAAAACATTCAGTACTTC
.,.,TRBJ1-1,TRBV10-1,CASSEPGINTEAFF,TGCGCCAGCAGTGAGCCAGGCATCAACACTGAAGCTTTCTTT
TRBD1,.,TRBJ2-4,TRBV7-9,CASSTDRGDWAKNIQYF,TGTGCCAGCAGCACGGACAGGGGGGATTGGGCCAAAAACATTCAGTACTTC
.,.,TRBJ1-2,TRBV6-5,CAAGDFYGYTF,TGTGCCGCAGGAGATTTCTATGGCTACACCTTC
.,.,TRBJ2-5,TRBV21-1,CASSVRDRIEETQYF,TGTGCCAGCAGCGTTCGGGACCGAATCGAAGAGACCCAGTACTTC
.,.,TRBJ1-2,TRBV12-3/TRBV12-4,CASSLWGTRDYTF,TGTGCCAGCAGTTTATGGGGAACAAGAGACTACACCTTC
.,.,TRBJ1-1,TRBV4-1,CASSQVGMNTEAFF,TGCGCCAGCAGCCAAGTTGGCATGAACACTGAAGCTTTCTTT
.,.,TRBJ2-5,TRBV7-9,CASSLGVGSPQETQYF,TGTGCCAGCAGCTTAGGGGTTGGCAGTCCACAAGAGACCCAGTACTTC
TRBD1,.,TRBJ1-2,TRBV4-3,CASSQEQGFNPYGYTF,TGCGCCAGCAGCCAAGAACAGGGGTTTAACCCCTATGGCTACACCTTC
.,once,TRBJ1-3,TRBV7-2,CASSSPSSGNTIYF,TGTGCCAGCAGCTCGCCAAGCTCTGGAAACACCATATATTTT
.,once,TRBJ2-2,TRBV3-1/TRBV3-2,CASSQVFPNTGELFF,TGTGCCAGCAGCCAAGTGTTCCCAAACACCGGGGAGCTGTTTTTT
TRBD1,.,TRBJ1-2,TRBV6-5,CASTRGGAGGYTF,TGTGCCAGCACCAGGGGGGGGGCAGGAGGCTACACCTTC
.,.,TRBJ2-7,TRBV4-3,CASSQDERQGGYEQYF,TGCGCCAGCAGCCAAGATGAACGGCAGGGGGGATACGAGCAGTACTTC
TRBD1,.,TRBJ1-6,TRBV4-1,CASSRRTGDNSPLHF,TGCGCCAGCAGCCGAAGGACAGGGGACAATTCACCCCTCCACTTT
TRBD2,.,TRBJ2-7,TRBV10-3,CAISGPNSPAGGYEQYF,TGTGCCATCAGTGGGCCCAATAGCCCAGCGGGGGGCTACGAGCAGTACTTC
.,.,TRBJ2-5,TRBV6-1,CASSDSWGHQTQYF,TGTGCCAGCAGTGATTCGTGGGGGCACCAGACCCAGTACTTC
TRBD1,.,TRBJ2-7,TRBV19,CASSMGQALSYEQYF,TGTGCCAGTAGTATGGGACAGGCACTATCCTACGAGCAGTACTTC
TRBD1,.,TRBJ2-2,TRBV5-1,CASSLAPGGDDTGELFF,TGCGCCAGCAGCTTGGCCCCAGGGGGCGATGACACCGGGGAGCTGTTTTTT
.,.,TRBJ1-1,TRBV7-9,CASSPTYTEAFF,TGTGCCAGCAGCCCCACCTACACTGAAGCTTTCTTT
TRBD2,.,TRBJ2-5,TRBV11-2,CASSLMMVAGGWEETQYF,TGTGCCAGCAGCTTAATGATGGTAGCGGGAGGCTGGGAGGAGACCCAGTACTTC
TRBD1,once,TRBJ2-2,TRBV18,CASSPPGTGGLPGELFF,TGTGCCAGCTCACCCCCCGGGACAGGGGGTCTCCCCGGGGAGCTGTTTTTT
.,once,TRBJ1-3,TRBV5-5,CASSLVENTIYF,TGTGCCAGCAGCTTGGTTGAAAACACCATATATTTT
.,.,TRBJ1-1,TRBV20-1,CSASRQDEAFF,TGCAGTGCTTCCAGACAGGATGAAGCTTTCTTT
TRBD2,.,TRBJ2-1,TRBV12-5,CASGTGTSGPNRQFF,TGTGCTAGTGGTACCGGGACTAGTGGGCCCAATCGGCAGTTCTTC
.,.,TRBJ1-1,TRBV19,CASSIRPTNTEAFF,TGTGCCAGTAGTATTCGCCCAACGAACACTGAAGCTTTCTTT
.,.,TRBJ1-5,TRBV12-5,CASGLLPQPQHF,TGTGCTAGTGGTTTGCTCCCTCAGCCCCAGCATTTT
.,.,TRBJ1-4,TRBV19,CASSPRGATNEKLFF,TGTGCCAGTAGTCCGAGGGGGGCAACTAATGAAAAACTGTTTTTT
TRBD1,.,TRBJ1-4,TRBV18,CASSPPPGQGAEKLFF,TGTGCCAGCTCACCACCGCCGGGACAGGGGGCCGAAAAACTGTTTTTT
.,.,TRBJ2-5,TRBV12-5,CASGLNGREETQYF,TGTGCTAGTGGTTTGAACGGGAGAGAGGAGACCCAGTACTTC
.,.,TRBJ2-7,TRBV12-3/TRBV12-4,CASSFNPWREQYF,TGTGCCAGCAGTTTCAACCCCTGGAGGGAGCAGTACTTC
TRBD2,.,TRBJ2-7,TRBV27,CASSYGGLPSYEQYF,TGTGCCAGCAGTTACGGGGGACTACCTAGCTACGAGCAGTACTTC
.,.,TRBJ2-5,TRBV5-5,CASSLEGGVGETQYF,TGTGCCAGCAGCTTGGAGGGTGGCGTTGGTGAGACCCAGTACTTC
.,.,TRBJ2-2,TRBV18,CASSPPPRDNTGELFF,TGTGCCAGCTCACCACCCCCCCGGGACAATACCGGGGAGCTGTTTTTT
.,.,TRBJ2-3,TRBV29-1,CSAFLAGADTQYF,TGCAGCGCCTTCCTGGCCGGCGCAGATACGCAGTATTTT
.,few,TRBJ1-3,TRBV18,CASSQDRQAGNTIYF,TGTGCCAGCTCACAGGACCGGCAGGCTGGAAACACCATATATTTT
.,once,TRBJ2-7,TRBV7-8,CASSRAESSYEQYF,TGTGCCAGCAGCCGGGCGGAGAGCTCCTACGAGCAGTACTTC
TRBD1,.,TRBJ2-7,TRBV27,CASSLSSGTGVREQYF,TGTGCCAGCAGTTTATCCTCCGGGACAGGGGTACGCGAGCAGTACTTC
.,.,TRBJ1-4,TRBV14,CASSPYRVTNEKLFF,TGTGCCAGCAGCCCCTACAGGGTTACTAATGAAAAACTGTTTTTT
TRBD1,.,TRBJ1-1,TRBV5-8,CASSSNRGWITEAFF,TGTGCCAGCAGCTCCAACAGGGGGTGGATCACTGAAGCTTTCTTT
.,.,TRBJ1-3,TRBV5-4,CASSPGGPPVTGNTIYF,TGTGCCAGCAGCCCGGGAGGGCCGCCTGTGACTGGAAACACCATATATTTT
TRBD1,.,TRBJ1-1,TRBV9,CASSFTGDTEAFF,TGTGCCAGCAGCTTTACAGGGGACACTGAAGCTTTCTTT
.,.,TRBJ1-3,TRBV9,CASSPGAPSGNTIYF,TGTGCCAGCAGCCCAGGGGCCCCCTCTGGAAACACCATATATTTT
.,.,TRBJ2-3,TRBV20-1,CSALDQVTQYF,TGCAGTGCCCTTGACCAAGTCACGCAGTATTTT
.,.,TRBJ2-4,TRBV12-3/TRBV12-4,CATSGENIQYF,TGTGCCACCTCGGGGGAAAACATTCAGTACTTC
TRBD1,.,TRBJ1-4,TRBV6-2/TRBV6-3,CASSPAGQGQKEKLFF,TGTGCCAGCAGCCCAGCCGGACAGGGACAAAAGGAAAAACTGTTTTTT
TRBD1,.,TRBJ2-7,TRBV5-1,CASSNRDRALEQYF,TGCGCCAGCAGCAACCGGGACAGGGCCCTCGAGCAGTACTTC
TRBD2,.,TRBJ2-2,TRBV7-6,CASSYSSGSSTGELFF,TGTGCCAGCAGCTACTCTAGCGGGAGCAGTACCGGGGAGCTGTTTTTT
.,.,TRBJ2-7,TRBV5-1,CASSGPPGSASYEQYF,TGCGCCAGCAGTGGGCCACCGGGCTCAGCCTCCTACGAGCAGTACTTC
TRBD1,.,TRBJ1-3,TRBV18,CASSGARTGESGNTIYF,TGTGCCAGCTCCGGCGCCCGGACAGGGGAATCTGGAAACACCATATATTTT